These T cell receptor beta chains were read from a single sample in a study of T-cell reconstitution after alpha-beta-depleted transplantation in children. TCRdb reprocessed the PCR reads with MiXCR, giving one entry per CDR3 protein. The sample includes approximately 640,000 distinct CDR3 sequences, approximately 17% of them seen just once. The sequencing used PBMCs from the stem cell graft donor, collected from the stem cell graft. All receptors come from a human donor who donated a stem cell graft to a child with acute myeloid leukemia. Both conserved end residues are part of each CDR3. A D gene is named only where the DNA matches it firmly. The size entry is marked missing in some rows and otherwise reads once, few, many or a size class.

V gene,J gene,D gene,clone size,CDR3 DNA,CDR3 protein
TRBV7-9,TRBJ2-3,-,few,TGTGCCAGCAGCTTATGGGACTCCACAGATACGCAGTATTTT,CASSLWDSTDTQYF
TRBV30,TRBJ1-1,-,-,TGTGCCTTAGACACCGGCGCTTTCTTT,CALDTGAFF
TRBV20-1,TRBJ2-5,-,many,TGCAGTGCTAGTCAGGGGAGGGAGACCCAGTACTTC,CSASQGRETQYF
TRBV20-1,TRBJ1-1,-,few,TGCAGTGCTAGACCCTCTCGCGCAGGGTACGCTTTCTTT,CSARPSRAGYAFF
TRBV12-3/TRBV12-4,TRBJ2-1,-,few,TGTGCCAGCAGTTTTATTCGGGGGAAAGGTGAGCAGTTCTTC,CASSFIRGKGEQFF
TRBV7-9,TRBJ2-7,TRBD2,-,TGTGCCAGCAGCTCGACTAGCGGGGGGGCCCACGAGCAGTACTTC,CASSSTSGGAHEQYF
TRBV7-2,TRBJ2-2,TRBD2,many,TGTGCCAGCAGCCCGCGGCGGGGGGACACCGGGGAGCTGTTTTTT,CASSPRRGDTGELFF
TRBV20-1,TRBJ1-2,-,many,TGCAGTGCTAGAGCTACGCATGGCTACACCTTC,CSARATHGYTF
TRBV7-2,TRBJ2-2,-,-,TGTGCCAGCAGCTTAGACCCGGGGGCGAGAACCGGGGAGCTGTTTTTT,CASSLDPGARTGELFF
TRBV20-1,TRBJ1-1,-,many,TGCAGCCTGGGGGGGTACACTGAAGCTTTCTTT,CSLGGYTEAFF
TRBV7-6,TRBJ1-6,-,-,TGTGCCAGCAGCTTAGAGAGGAAGGATAATTCACCCCTCCACTTT,CASSLERKDNSPLHF
TRBV29-1,TRBJ2-5,-,many,TGCAGCGTCGAAGAGGGGAAGCGAGAGACCCAGTACTTC,CSVEEGKRETQYF
TRBV7-8,TRBJ1-1,-,many,TGTGCCAGCAGCCCAAGGTGGCAGGACGGCCCTGAAGCTTTCTTT,CASSPRWQDGPEAFF
TRBV12-3/TRBV12-4,TRBJ2-1,TRBD2,many,TGTGCCAGCAGTTTGGCTAGCGGGGGTCACAATGAGCAGTTCTTC,CASSLASGGHNEQFF